These 15 T cell receptor beta chains were all obtained from the same sample, sequenced in a study of blood T cell repertoires in COVID-19. TCRdb's copy holds only in-frame clones and misses some; the assay was immunoSEQ multiplex PCR. The table lists about 370,000 clones, 87% of them singletons. Material for sequencing was peripheral blood. Receptors originate from a woman in her 30s with COVID-19, enrolled during active disease.

The chain joins TRBV6-6 to TRBJ2-7; 7 positions agree with TRBD1. Trimming removed 6 bases from V and 4 bases from J; junction bases left unmatched: 9. Germline CDR1 reads MNHNY; CDR2 reads SVGAGI (reference sequence). The CDR3 runs to 14 residues. The DNA of the CDR3 is TGTGCCAGCAGCCCTACCGGGACAGTATACGAGCAGTACTTC. This codes for CASSPTGTVYEQYF.

This rearrangement joins TRBV30 to TRBJ1-5, with no clear D. The germline gives CDR1 GTSNPN, CDR2 SVGIG (reference sequence). V lost 0 bases and J lost 7, with 10 bases in between. This CDR3 has 13 residues. The CDR3 DNA reads as TGTGCCTGGAGTGTTTTTGGGAGGCAGCCCCAGCATTTT. As protein: CAWSVFGRQPQHF.

This clone has just one count. The J gene is TRBJ1-4, the V gene TRBV4-3, with D possibly matching TRBD1 (5 bases). Germline CDR1 reads LGHNA; CDR2 reads YSLEER. The CDR3 is made up of 15 amino acids. Trimming pared 5 bases from V and 4 bases from J, leaving 14 bases between. Written as DNA, the CDR3 is TGCGCCAGCAGCGAAGGGTGGGGCGTTAATGAAAAACTGTTTTTT. As protein: CASSEGWGVNEKLFF.

The chain employs TRBV5-8 and TRBJ1-5; D is ambiguous. The V end was cut by 0 bases, the J end by 2 bases, with 9 bases between. The CDR3 is 15 amino acids. Germline V gives CDR1 SGHTS, CDR2 YDEGEE. The CDR3 DNA sequence: TGTGCCAGCAGCTTGGTCTCGCGGGGCAATCAGCCCCAGCATTTT. Amino acids: CASSLVSRGNQPQHF.

This chain links TRBV2 with TRBJ1-5; tentative D call: TRBD1 (5 bases). CDR3 length: 14 residues. Trimming removed 3 bases at V and 2 bases at J, with 8 bases between. The germline V gene has CDR1 SNHLY and CDR2 FYNNEI. For the CDR3, the DNA is TGTGCCAGCAGTGACAGGGCTGGCAATCAGCCCCAGCATTTT. It translates to CASSDRAGNQPQHF.

The chain uses TRBV12-3 or TRBV12-4 and TRBJ2-2; D remains ambiguous. The V end was cut by 2 bases, the J end by 7 bases, with 8 bases between. CDR3 length equals 13 residues. The CDR3 region is CASSLNGDGELFF. In DNA form, the CDR3 reads TGTGCCAGCAGTTTAAACGGTGACGGGGAGCTGTTTTTT.

V usage is TRBV7-9 and J usage is TRBJ2-7, with TRBD1 matching 7 bases. V was pared by 5 bases and J by 2 bases, with 6 bases of the junction left unmatched. This CDR3 has 14 amino acids. Germline assignment: CDR1 SEHNR and CDR2 FQNEAQ (reference sequence). CDR3 sequence reads: CASSKGQPPYEQYF. The CDR3 DNA sequence: TGTGCCAGCAGCAAGGGACAGCCTCCCTACGAGCAGTACTTC.

This clone appeared a few times. The chain combines TRBV10-3 with TRBJ1-4; 10 bases are shared with TRBD1. The J segment lost 4 bases and the V segment lost 6 bases, leaving 8 bases of the junction unmatched. This CDR3 contains 16 residues. From germline, CDR1 is ENHRY and CDR2 SYGVKD. CDR3 sequence reads: CAISTGTGVNNEKLFF. The CDR3 DNA reads as TGTGCCATCAGCACCGGGACAGGGGTCAATAATGAAAAACTGTTTTTT.

This clone was observed a few times. This chain links TRBV18 with TRBJ2-7; 9 nucleotides align to TRBD2. This CDR3 region has 14 residues. V dropped 4 bases and J dropped 5; count of bases not matched to a gene: 6. Germline V gene lookup returns CDR1 KGHSH and CDR2 LQKENI. CDR3 sequence reads: CASSHRLAVNEQYF. The DNA for the CDR3 is TGTGCCAGCTCACACCGACTAGCGGTCAACGAGCAGTACTTC.

This clone has only one observation. V and J are TRBV30 and TRBJ2-3, with TRBD2 matching over 8 bases. Germline CDR1 reads GTSNPN; CDR2 reads SVGIG (reference sequence). The CDR3 spans 15 residues. V shed 7 bases, J shed 4 bases, and the junction held 13 bases outside the gene matches. For the CDR3, the DNA is TGTGCCTCCGGTTTAGTAGCGGGACTAGCAGATACGCAGTATTTT. This codes for CASGLVAGLADTQYF.

The chain carries TRBV27 and TRBJ2-7; 7 bases are a match to TRBD2. Germline loops: CDR1 MNHEY, CDR2 SMNVEV (reference sequence). J gave up 3 bases and V 7 bases, and 9 bases lay outside the gene matches. The CDR3 runs to 14 residues. CDR3 sequence (DNA): TGTGCCAGCACGCCCTGGCGGGAGAACTACGAGCAGTACTTC. It encodes CASTPWRENYEQYF.

This chain uses TRBV6-5 with TRBJ1-2, with 8 bases lining up with TRBD1. Germline trimming cut 4 bases from V and 4 bases from J; bases unmatched to any gene: 11. The germline gives CDR1 MNHEY, CDR2 SVGAGI. This CDR3 has 16 amino acids. This CDR3 is CASSLQGQGGGYGYTF. The CDR3 bases are TGTGCCAGCAGTTTACAAGGACAGGGCGGGGGCTATGGCTACACCTTC.

The chain links TRBV5-4 to TRBJ2-7; 7 bases agree with TRBD1. Germline V CDR1 and CDR2: SGHNT, YYREEE (reference sequence). This CDR3 region has 14 residues. Trimming removed 1 base from V and 5 bases from J; junction bases left unmatched: 6. CDR3: CASSLLDRVNEQYF. The CDR3 DNA is TGTGCCAGCAGCTTGCTTGACAGGGTCAACGAGCAGTACTTC.

The gene calls are TRBV24-1 and TRBJ1-2; D is perhaps TRBD1 (6 bases). Germline loops: CDR1 KGHDR, CDR2 SFDVKD. The V end lost 5 bases, the J end lost 3 bases, and 9 bases lay between the germline ends. The CDR3 has 13 residues. DNA of the CDR3: TGTGCCACCAGTGGGACAGACTACTATGGCTACACCTTC. It specifies CATSGTDYYGYTF.

The J gene is TRBJ1-5, the V gene TRBV28, with 7 bases lining up with TRBD1. CDR1 is MDHEN and CDR2 is SYDVKM in the germline V gene. Germline trimming cut 6 bases from V and 0 bases from J; bases unmatched to any gene: 5. The CDR3 contains 15 residues. The CDR3 loop is CASRSQGGSNQPQHF. In DNA, the CDR3 is TGTGCCAGCAGATCTCAGGGGGGTAGCAATCAGCCCCAGCATTTT. The full variable domain, in which reference TRBV28 and TRBJ1-5 provide the parts outside the CDR3, is DVKVTQSSRYLVKRTGEKVFLECVQDMDHENMFWYRQDPGLGLRLIYFSYDVKMKEKGDIPEGYSVSREKKERFSLILESASTNQTSMYLCASRSQGGSNQPQHFGDGTRLSIL.